One and the same sample provided the 18 T cell receptor beta chains below, sequenced in a study of blood T cells in healthy people across ages. Then a second PCR, running roughly 7 to 11 cycles, was carried out with a sample-barcoded 5' primer and a J-beta primer mix. TCRdb re-called the 5' RACE reads with MiXCR, one entry per CDR3 protein. The profile shows around 1.1 million distinct CDR3 sequences, approximately 38% of them singletons. Sequencing used blood. All receptors derive from a man younger than 35 in good health.

This clonotype was counted between two and nine times. This chain joins TRBV20-1 and TRBJ1-1; D gene uncertain. The V and J ends lost 3 bases and 0 bases respectively, with 5 bases between them. The CDR3 length is 12 residues. Germline-derived CDR1 and CDR2 are DFQATT and SNEGSKA (reference sequence). In nucleotides, the CDR3 is TGCAGTGCTAGGCCCTTGAACACTGAAGCTTTCTTT. This codes for CSARPLNTEAFF.

This chain links TRBV28 with TRBJ2-4, with TRBD2 identical over 7 bases. The J call may be in error: the DNA end matches TRBJ2-7 better. From germline, CDR1 is MDHEN and CDR2 SYDVKM. The CDR3 sequence is 15 residues long. CDR3 sequence: CASSLSWTRNYEQYF. Here the CDR3 DNA reads TGTGCCAGCAGTTTATCTTGGACTAGAAACTACGAGCAGTACTTC.

V is TRBV7-9 and J is TRBJ2-3, with D unclear. The germline V gene encodes CDR1 SEHNR and CDR2 FQNEAQ (reference sequence). Deletions cut 5 bases from V and 2 bases from J, with 14 bases between. This CDR3 is 15 amino acids long. The CDR3 sequence is CASSLTSRFTDTQYF. The CDR3 DNA follows: TGTGCCAGCAGCCTAACTTCCCGATTCACAGATACGCAGTATTTT.

CDR3 region: CASSWDRASEAFF. CDR3 nucleotide sequence: TGTGCCAGCAGCTGGGACAGGGCAAGTGAAGCTTTCTTT. The chain combines TRBV7-8 with TRBJ1-1, with 9 bases that match TRBD1. CDR1 SGHVS and CDR2 FQNEAQ come from the germline V gene. With V trimmed by 4 bases and J by 7 bases, 4 bases remained unmatched. The CDR3 is made up of 13 amino acids.

The gene calls are TRBV7-9 and TRBJ1-6; 10 bases agree with TRBD1. With V trimmed by 3 bases and J by 7 bases, 6 bases remained unmatched. The CDR3 consists of 16 residues. In germline, CDR1 is SEHNR, CDR2 FQNEAQ (reference sequence). The CDR3 spells CASSFGTGQGNSPLHF. The DNA for the CDR3 is TGTGCCAGCAGCTTTGGTACGGGACAGGGGAATTCACCCCTCCACTTT.

In this sample, this clonotype turned up many times. The chain combines TRBV20-1 with TRBJ2-7; 8 positions match TRBD1. Germline V gene sequence: CDR1 DFQATT, CDR2 SNEGSKA (reference sequence). V shed 5 bases and J 0 bases; nucleotides not matched to a gene: 6. The CDR3 contains 14 residues. The CDR3 sequence: CSALTGGSSYEQYF. CDR3 nucleotides: TGCAGTGCTCTAACAGGGGGTTCCTCCTACGAGCAGTACTTC.

V gene TRBV7-2 combines with J gene TRBJ1-6; D not resolved. Germline V gene sequence: CDR1 SGHTA, CDR2 FQGNSA. This CDR3 is built from 15 residues. V was pared by 8 bases and J by 3 bases, with 14 bases between. The CDR3 DNA sequence: TGTGCCAGCCGCGCCCGGGGTTACTATAATTCACCCCTCCACTTT. This translates into CASRARGYYNSPLHF. The full variable domain, its missing parts supplied by reference TRBV7-2 and TRBJ1-6, is GAGVSQSPSNKVTEKGKDVELRCDPISGHTALYWYRQSLGQGLEFLIYFQGNSAPDKSGLPSDRFSAERTGGSVSTLTIQRTQQEDSAVYLCASRARGYYNSPLHFGNGTRLTVT.

There are a few counts of this clonotype. This chain links TRBV10-3 with TRBJ2-1; D remains unclear. The CDR3 totals 15 residues. Germline V CDR1 and CDR2: ENHRY, SYGVKD. V gave up 4 bases and J gave up 7 bases, with 17 bases separating them. CDR3 nucleotide sequence: TGTGCCATCAGTGCTTCCGGAGTGGGTCTGAATGAGCAGTTCTTC. Its protein is CAISASGVGLNEQFF.

The chain recombines TRBV7-2 with TRBJ2-2; D is possibly TRBD1 (6 bases). Per the germline V gene, CDR1 is SGHTA and CDR2 is FQGNSA. V dropped 1 base and J dropped 7 bases, with 16 bases sitting between them. The CDR3 sequence is 16 residues long. The CDR3 protein is CASSLETGGYGGELFF. Here the CDR3 DNA reads TGTGCCAGCAGCTTAGAGACAGGAGGATATGGCGGGGAGCTGTTTTTT.

This rearrangement joins TRBV20-1 to TRBJ2-7; TRBD1 might be the D (5 bases). This CDR3 comprises 15 residues. V dropped 0 bases and J dropped 6 bases, with 18 bases sitting between them. Germline-derived CDR1 and CDR2 are DFQATT and SNEGSKA (reference sequence). CDR3 bases: TGCAGTGCTAGAGATAGAACAGGTACTCGAGGCGAGCAGTACTTC. Encoded protein: CSARDRTGTRGEQYF.

The rearrangement links TRBV4-3 to TRBJ1-1, with D perhaps TRBD1 (6 bases). The V end lost 2 bases, the J end lost 4 bases, and 14 bases lay between the germline ends. From germline, CDR1 is LGHNA and CDR2 YSLEER. This CDR3 has 15 amino acids. The CDR3 nucleotides read TGCGCCAGCAGCCAATGGCAGGGGATAAGCACTGAAGCTTTCTTT. This sequence encodes CASSQWQGISTEAFF.

This clonotype was counted a few times. This chain uses TRBV30 with TRBJ2-1; D remains unclear. Between the trimmed V and J ends, which lost 2 bases and 7 bases, there was a span of 15 bases. Germline V gene data show CDR1 as GTSNPN and CDR2 as SVGIG (reference sequence). The CDR3 length is 14 residues. CDR3: CAWSLRRVRNEQFF. The CDR3 coding sequence is TGTGCCTGGAGTCTCCGTCGGGTTCGAAATGAGCAGTTCTTC. The variable domain in full, completed from reference TRBV30 and TRBJ2-1, reads SQTIHQWPATLVQPVGSPLSLECTVEGTSNPNLYWYRQAAGRGLQLLFYSVGIGQISSEVPQNLSASRPQDRQFILSSKKLLLSDSGFYLCAWSLRRVRNEQFFGPGTRLTVL.

The V and J genes are TRBV6-6 and TRBJ1-1, with D perhaps matching TRBD1 (6 bases). Looked up from germline, CDR1 is MNHNY and CDR2 is SVGAGI (reference sequence). Trimming cost V 11 bases and J 1 base, with 17 bases left between them. The CDR3 is 14 residues long. The CDR3 reads CASRPGTRNTEAFF. For the CDR3, the DNA is TGTGCCTCCCGTCCCGGGACACGGAACACTGAAGCTTTCTTT.

A word on this clonotype: At one end, the junction sequence differs from germline, possibly due to a read error. The rearrangement joins TRBV9 to TRBJ1-2; TRBD1 aligns across 7 bases. CDR3 size: 16 residues. Germline V gene data show CDR1 as SGDLS and CDR2 as YYNGEE. The CDR3 nucleotides are TGTGCCAGCAGCGTCAGGGGGACACAGGTGGACTATGGCTGCACCTTC. Its protein product is CASSVRGTQVDYGCTF. Complete variable domain (other parts from reference TRBV9 and TRBJ1-2): DSGVTQTPKHLITATGQRVTLRCSPRSGDLSVYWYQQSLDQGLQFLIQYYNGEERAKGNILERFSAQQFPDLHSELNLSSLELGDSALYFCASSVRGTQVDYGCTFGSGTRLTVV.

V gene TRBV12-3 or TRBV12-4 combines with J gene TRBJ1-4; D remains unclear. The CDR3 runs 14 residues. Trimming removed 3 bases at V and 4 bases at J, with 9 bases between. The CDR3 DNA reads TGTGCCAGCAGTTTTGCCTGGGGTAATGAAAAACTGTTTTTT. This sequence encodes CASSFAWGNEKLFF.

The chain combines TRBV11-2 with TRBJ1-2; TRBD1 might be the D (6 bases). There are 13 residues in the CDR3. CDR1 is SGHAT and CDR2 is FQNNGV in the germline V gene. V gave up 3 bases and J gave up 4 bases, with 9 bases separating them. DNA for the CDR3: TGTGCCAGCAGCTTTACAGGGCTCTATGGCTACACCTTC. It codes for CASSFTGLYGYTF.

The chain carries TRBV10-3 and TRBJ2-1, with TRBD2 matching 9 bases. Near its end, the DNA agrees better with TRBJ2-7, so the J call may be wrong. Germline assignment: CDR1 ENHRY and CDR2 SYGVKD. CDR3 length: 14 residues. The CDR3 loop is CATAGGSSYNEQYF. In DNA form, the CDR3 reads TGTGCCACAGCGGGGGGTAGCTCCTACAATGAGCAGTACTTC.

V usage is TRBV9 and J usage is TRBJ2-1; 12 positions agree with TRBD2. Per the germline V gene, CDR1 is SGDLS and CDR2 is YYNGEE. CDR3 length: 17 residues. Losses at the gene ends were 0 bases for V and 7 bases for J; bases not matched to a gene: 8. CDR3 DNA sequence: TGTGCCAGCAGCGTAGAGCCTAGCGGGGGGGCCGGGAATGAGCAGTTCTTC. Translating it yields CASSVEPSGGAGNEQFF.